This T cell receptor beta chain was captured in a study of shared clonotypes between healthy human individuals. The study, taken as a whole, reports: Investigators expected sequencing depth to affect clonotype sharing among donors. A small donor pool kept down the genetic and exposure-history diversity that was represented.

The assay was run at deep level. Measured with immunoSEQ multiplex PCR; TCRdb has only the in-frame clones, and not every one. The repertoire includes around 480,000 clones, over 60% of them detected once, and roughly an eighth sits in the top ten. All the donors were Caucasian adults who lived in Nashville, Tennessee. Remarks on this clone: Its antigen is not identified.

The CDR3 totals 16 residues. Trimming stripped 0 bases from V and 5 bases from J, with 15 bases between. Germline loops: CDR1 LGHNA, CDR2 YNFKEQ. The TCR was taken from a woman aged 40 to 50 in good health. Some clones in this sample may be carry-over from other donors' samples. The chain joins TRBV4-2 to TRBJ2-3; D may be TRBD2 (6 bases). The material sequenced was PBMCs. CDR3 in amino acids: CASSQEIAEQGDTQYF. DNA for the CDR3: TGTGCCAGCAGCCAAGAAATAGCGGAGCAAGGAGATACGCAGTATTTT.